This T cell receptor (beta chain) stems from a study of glioma-infiltrating T cells after dendritic cell vaccination. Regarding time point: after dendritic cell vaccination, including at tumor progression/relapse. V trimming: 0 bases; J trimming: 1 base; junction bases outside the gene matches: 5. CDR1 is LNHNV and CDR2 is YYDKDF in the germline V gene (reference sequence). The CDR3 totals 17 residues. Produced via immunoSEQ multiplex PCR; TCRdb's table is partial and in-frame only. The data show more than 55,000 clones, more than 70% seen once. This TCR came from a human donor with glioblastoma. The rearrangement uses TRBV15 and TRBJ2-3, with 9 positions matching TRBD2. This specimen consisted of blood, obtained after dendritic cell vaccination. This CDR3 is CATSRDPRGGGTDTQYF. CDR3 coding DNA: TGTGCCACCAGCAGAGACCCGCGGGGGGGCGGCACAGATACGCAGTATTTT.